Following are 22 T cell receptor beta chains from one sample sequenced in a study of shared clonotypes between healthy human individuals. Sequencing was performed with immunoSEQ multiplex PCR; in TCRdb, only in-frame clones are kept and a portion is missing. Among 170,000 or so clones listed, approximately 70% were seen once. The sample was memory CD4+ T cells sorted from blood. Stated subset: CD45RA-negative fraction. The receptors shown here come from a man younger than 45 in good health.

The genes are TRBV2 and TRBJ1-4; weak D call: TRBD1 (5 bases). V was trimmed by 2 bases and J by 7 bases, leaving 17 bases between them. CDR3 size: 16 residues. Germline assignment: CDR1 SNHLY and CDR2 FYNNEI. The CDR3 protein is CASSESGGVLREKLFF. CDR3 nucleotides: TGTGCCAGCAGTGAATCGGGGGGAGTTCTTCGTGAAAAACTGTTTTTT. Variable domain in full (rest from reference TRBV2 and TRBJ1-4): EPEVTQTPSHQVTQMGQEVILRCVPISNHLYFYWYRQILGQKVEFLVSFYNNEISEKSEIFDDQFSVERPDGSNFTLKIRSTKLEDSAMYFCASSESGGVLREKLFFGSGTQLSVL.

CDR3 in amino acids: CASSMIGEGPLNTEAFF. The CDR3 nucleotides read TGTGCCAGTAGTATGATCGGGGAGGGACCCCTGAACACTGAAGCTTTCTTT. J is TRBJ1-1 and V is TRBV19, with a possible D match to TRBD1 (5 bases). In germline, CDR1 is LNHDA, CDR2 SQIVND (reference sequence). The CDR3 totals 17 residues. Trimming removed 3 bases at V and 0 bases at J, with 17 bases between.

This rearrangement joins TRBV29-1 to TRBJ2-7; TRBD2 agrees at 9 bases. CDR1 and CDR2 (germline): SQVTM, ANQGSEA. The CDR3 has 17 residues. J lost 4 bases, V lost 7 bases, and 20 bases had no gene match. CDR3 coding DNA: TGCAGCGCCTCCGGGACTAACGCCGGGACTAGCATGTACGAGCAGTACTTC. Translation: CSASGTNAGTSMYEQYF.

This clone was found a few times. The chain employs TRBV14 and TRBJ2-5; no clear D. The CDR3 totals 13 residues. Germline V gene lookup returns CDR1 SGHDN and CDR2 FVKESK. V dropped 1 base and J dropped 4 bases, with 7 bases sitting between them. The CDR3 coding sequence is TGTGCCAGCAGCCAAGTTTGGGGAGAGACCCAGTACTTC. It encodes CASSQVWGETQYF.

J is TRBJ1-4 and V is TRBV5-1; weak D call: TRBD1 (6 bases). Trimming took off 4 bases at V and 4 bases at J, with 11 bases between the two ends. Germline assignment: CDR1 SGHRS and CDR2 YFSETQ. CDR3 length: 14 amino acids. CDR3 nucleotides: TGCGCCAGCAGCCAGACAGGAAATAATGAAAAACTGTTTTTT. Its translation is CASSQTGNNEKLFF.

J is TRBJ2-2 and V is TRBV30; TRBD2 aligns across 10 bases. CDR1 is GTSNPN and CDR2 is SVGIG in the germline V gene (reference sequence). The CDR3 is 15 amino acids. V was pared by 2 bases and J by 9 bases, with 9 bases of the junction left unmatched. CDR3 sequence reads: CAWSQGSGRGWELFF. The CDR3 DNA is TGTGCCTGGAGTCAAGGAAGCGGGAGGGGCTGGGAGCTGTTTTTT.

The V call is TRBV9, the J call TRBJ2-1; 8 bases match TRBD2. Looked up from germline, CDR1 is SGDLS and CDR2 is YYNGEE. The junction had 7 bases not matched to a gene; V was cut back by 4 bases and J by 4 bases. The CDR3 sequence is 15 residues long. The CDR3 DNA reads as TGTGCCAGCAGCCCACAGGCTAGCGGGTACAATGAGCAGTTCTTC. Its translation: CASSPQASGYNEQFF.

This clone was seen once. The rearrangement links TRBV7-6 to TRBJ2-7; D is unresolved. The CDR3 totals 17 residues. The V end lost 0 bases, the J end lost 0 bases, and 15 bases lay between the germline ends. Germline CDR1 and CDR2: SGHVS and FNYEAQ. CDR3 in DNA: TGTGCCAGCAGCTTAGCAACTCCGTCGACCTACTCCTACGAGCAGTACTTC. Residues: CASSLATPSTYSYEQYF.

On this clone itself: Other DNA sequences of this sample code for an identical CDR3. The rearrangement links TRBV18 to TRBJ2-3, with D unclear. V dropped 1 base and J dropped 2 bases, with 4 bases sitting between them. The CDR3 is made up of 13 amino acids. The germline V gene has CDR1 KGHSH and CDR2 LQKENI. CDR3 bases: TGTGCCAGCTCACCACTTATCACAGATACGCAGTATTTT. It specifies CASSPLITDTQYF.

CDR3 loop: CASSLGPAETQYF. Here the CDR3 DNA reads TGCGCCAGCAGCTTGGGACCTGCGGAGACCCAGTACTTC. This chain joins TRBV5-1 and TRBJ2-5; no firm D call. Germline V gene sequence: CDR1 SGHRS, CDR2 YFSETQ. Trimming removed 0 bases from V and 5 bases from J, with 8 bases in between. CDR3 length equals 13 residues.

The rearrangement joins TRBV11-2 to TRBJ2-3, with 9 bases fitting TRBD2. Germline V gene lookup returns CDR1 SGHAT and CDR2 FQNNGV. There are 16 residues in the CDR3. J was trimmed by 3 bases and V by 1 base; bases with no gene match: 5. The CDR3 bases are TGTGCCAGCAGCTTAGTACAGCGGGAGGCAACAGATACGCAGTATTTT. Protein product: CASSLVQREATDTQYF.

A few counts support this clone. The chain's CDR3 is CASSSGGSTEAFF. The CDR3, as DNA: TGCGCCAGCAGTTCAGGGGGGAGCACTGAAGCTTTCTTT. This chain joins TRBV5-1 and TRBJ1-1, with 7 bases lining up with TRBD1. The germline CDR1 and CDR2 sequences are SGHRS and YFSETQ. V was clipped by 5 bases and J by 4 bases; unmatched bases: 5. This CDR3 has 13 residues.

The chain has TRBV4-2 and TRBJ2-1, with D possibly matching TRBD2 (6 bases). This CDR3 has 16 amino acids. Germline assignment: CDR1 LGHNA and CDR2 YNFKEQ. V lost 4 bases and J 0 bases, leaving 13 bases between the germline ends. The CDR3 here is CASSREVSGSYNEQFF. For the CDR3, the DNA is TGTGCCAGCAGCCGTGAGGTTAGCGGCTCCTACAATGAGCAGTTCTTC.

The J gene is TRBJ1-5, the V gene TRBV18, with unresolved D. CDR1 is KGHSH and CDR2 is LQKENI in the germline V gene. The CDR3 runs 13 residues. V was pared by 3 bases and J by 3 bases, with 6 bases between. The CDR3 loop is CASSPGFNQPQHF. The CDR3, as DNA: TGTGCCAGCTCACCTGGATTCAATCAGCCCCAGCATTTT.

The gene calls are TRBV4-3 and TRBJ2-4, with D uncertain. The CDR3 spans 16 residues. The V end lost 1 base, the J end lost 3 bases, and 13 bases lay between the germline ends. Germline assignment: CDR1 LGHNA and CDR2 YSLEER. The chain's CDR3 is CASSQVRGSGKNIQYF. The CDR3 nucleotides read TGCGCCAGCAGCCAAGTACGAGGATCCGGCAAAAACATTCAGTACTTC.

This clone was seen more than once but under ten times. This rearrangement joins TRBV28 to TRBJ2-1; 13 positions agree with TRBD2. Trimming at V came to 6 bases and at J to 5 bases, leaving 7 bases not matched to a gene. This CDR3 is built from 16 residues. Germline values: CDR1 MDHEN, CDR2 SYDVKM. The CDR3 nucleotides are TGTGCCAGCAGACCCGAGGGACTAGCGGGACACAATGAGCAGTTCTTC. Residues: CASRPEGLAGHNEQFF.

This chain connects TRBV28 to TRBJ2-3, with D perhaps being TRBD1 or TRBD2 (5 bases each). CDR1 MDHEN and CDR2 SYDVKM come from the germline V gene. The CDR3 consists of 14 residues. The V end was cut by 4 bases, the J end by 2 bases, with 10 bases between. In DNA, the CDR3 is TGTGCCAGCAGTTCCGGGACCCTCACAGATACGCAGTATTTT. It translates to CASSSGTLTDTQYF.

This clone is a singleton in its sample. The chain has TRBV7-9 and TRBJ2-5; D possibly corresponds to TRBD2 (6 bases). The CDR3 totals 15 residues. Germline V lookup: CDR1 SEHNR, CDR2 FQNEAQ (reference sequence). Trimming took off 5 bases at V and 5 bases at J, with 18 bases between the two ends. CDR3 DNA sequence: TGTGCCAGCAGCCCCAGCGGAGGGGTGCGGGAGACCCAGTACTTC. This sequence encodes CASSPSGGVRETQYF. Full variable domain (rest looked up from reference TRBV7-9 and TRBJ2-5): DTGVSQNPRHKITKRGQNVTFRCDPISEHNRLYWYRQTLGQGPEFLTYFQNEAQLEKSRLLSDRFSAERPKGSFSTLEIQRTEQGDSAMYLCASSPSGGVRETQYFGPGTRLLVL.

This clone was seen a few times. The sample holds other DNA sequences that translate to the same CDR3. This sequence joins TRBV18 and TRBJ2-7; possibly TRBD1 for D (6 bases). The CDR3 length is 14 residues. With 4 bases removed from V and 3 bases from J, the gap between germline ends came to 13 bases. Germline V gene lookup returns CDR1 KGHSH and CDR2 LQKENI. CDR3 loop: CASSLAGVLYEQYF. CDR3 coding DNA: TGTGCCAGCTCACTTGCAGGGGTTCTCTACGAGCAGTACTTC.

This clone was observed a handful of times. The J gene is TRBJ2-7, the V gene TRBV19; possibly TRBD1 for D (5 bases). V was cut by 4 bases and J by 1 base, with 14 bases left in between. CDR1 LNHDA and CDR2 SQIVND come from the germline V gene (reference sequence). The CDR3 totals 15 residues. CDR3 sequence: CASSRIQGTSYEQYF. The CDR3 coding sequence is TGTGCCAGTAGTAGAATCCAGGGTACATCCTACGAGCAGTACTTC.

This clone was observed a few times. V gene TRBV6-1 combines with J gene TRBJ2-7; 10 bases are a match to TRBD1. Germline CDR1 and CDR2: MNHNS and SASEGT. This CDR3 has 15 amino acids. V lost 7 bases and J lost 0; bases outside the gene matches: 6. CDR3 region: CASNDRGQSSYEQYF. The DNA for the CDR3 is TGTGCCAGCAATGACAGGGGGCAAAGCTCCTACGAGCAGTACTTC.

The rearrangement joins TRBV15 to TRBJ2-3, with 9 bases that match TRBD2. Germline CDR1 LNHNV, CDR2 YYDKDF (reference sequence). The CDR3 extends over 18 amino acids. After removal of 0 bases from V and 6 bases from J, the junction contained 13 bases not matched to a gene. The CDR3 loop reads CATSRDVDSGLAWDTQYF. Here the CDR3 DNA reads TGTGCCACCAGCAGAGATGTCGACTCGGGACTAGCATGGGATACGCAGTATTTT.